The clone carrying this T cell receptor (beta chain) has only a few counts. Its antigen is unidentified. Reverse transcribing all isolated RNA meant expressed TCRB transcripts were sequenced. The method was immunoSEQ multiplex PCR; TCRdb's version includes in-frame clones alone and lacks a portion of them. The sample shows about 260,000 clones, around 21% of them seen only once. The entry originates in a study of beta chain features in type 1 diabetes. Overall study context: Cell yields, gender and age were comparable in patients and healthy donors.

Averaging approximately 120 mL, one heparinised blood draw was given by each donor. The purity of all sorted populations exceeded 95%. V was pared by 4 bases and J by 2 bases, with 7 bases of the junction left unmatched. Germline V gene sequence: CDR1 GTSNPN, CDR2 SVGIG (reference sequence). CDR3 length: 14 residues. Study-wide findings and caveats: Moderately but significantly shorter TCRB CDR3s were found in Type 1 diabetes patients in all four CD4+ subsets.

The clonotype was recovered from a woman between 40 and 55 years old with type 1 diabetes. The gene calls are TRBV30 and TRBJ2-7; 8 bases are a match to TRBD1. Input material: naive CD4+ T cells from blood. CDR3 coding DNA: TGTGCCTGGACCCCAGACAGGGGAGCCTACGAGCAGTACTTC. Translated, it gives CAWTPDRGAYEQYF.